Below are 15 T cell receptor beta chains sequenced from a single sample in a study of T cell responses to AZD1222 COVID-19 vaccine. Profiled with immunoSEQ multiplex PCR; TCRdb holds only in-frame clones, not every one. The sample has approximately 300,000 clones; roughly 93% are singletons. Specimen: peripheral blood, collected 28 days after the second AZD1222 dose. All receptors come from an adult who received the AZD1222 COVID-19 vaccine.

The chain couples TRBV27 to TRBJ1-2; no clear D gene. Trimming removed 6 bases from V and 4 bases from J, with 12 bases in between. This CDR3 has 13 amino acids. Germline V gives CDR1 MNHEY, CDR2 SMNVEV (reference sequence). The CDR3 loop is CASRYTLGYGYTF. The CDR3 DNA sequence: TGTGCCAGCAGATACACCCTTGGCTATGGCTACACCTTC.

The chain links TRBV5-1 to TRBJ2-2; 9 nucleotides agree with TRBD2. The V gene end was trimmed by 7 bases and the J gene end by 5 bases; junction bases not matched to a gene: 3. The length of the CDR3 is 13 residues. CDR1 and CDR2 (germline): SGHRS, YFSETQ. This CDR3 is CASRSGGTGELFF. The CDR3, as DNA: TGCGCCAGCCGTAGCGGGGGAACCGGGGAGCTGTTTTTT. The full variable domain, completed using reference TRBV5-1 and TRBJ2-2, is KAGVTQTPRYLIKTRGQQVTLSCSPISGHRSVSWYQQTPGQGLQFLFEYFSETQRNKGNFPGRFSGRQFSNSRSEMNVSTLELGDSALYLCASRSGGTGELFFGEGSRLTVL.

This chain links TRBV6-5 with TRBJ1-6; no clear D gene. Germline V gene lookup returns CDR1 MNHEY and CDR2 SVGAGI. V was clipped by 0 bases and J by 11 bases, with 11 bases between them. The CDR3 loop spans 14 amino acids. DNA of the CDR3: TGTGCCAGCAGTTACTCACCGGGTGTGGCACCCCTCCACTTT. This gives the protein CASSYSPGVAPLHF.

This clone was observed once. The chain has TRBV19 and TRBJ2-7; D is uncertain. Germline-derived CDR1 and CDR2 are LNHDA and SQIVND (reference sequence). The CDR3 extends over 13 amino acids. V was trimmed by 6 bases and J by 2 bases, leaving 11 bases between them. CDR3: CASRDAATYEQYF. Written as DNA, the CDR3 is TGTGCCAGTAGGGACGCGGCCACCTACGAGCAGTACTTC.

A remark on this clone: This specimen includes other DNA sequences encoding the same CDR3. The chain uses TRBV18 and TRBJ1-1; D gene ambiguous. The V end lost 3 bases, the J end lost 1 base, and 6 bases lay between the germline ends. CDR1 is KGHSH and CDR2 is LQKENI in the germline V gene. This CDR3 has 13 amino acids. The CDR3 DNA follows: TGTGCCAGCTCACCCGGCGGGAACACTGAAGCTTTCTTT. Amino acids: CASSPGGNTEAFF.

This clone was picked up one time. V and J are TRBV5-4 and TRBJ1-3; D remains unclear. The V gene's germline CDR1 is SGHNT and CDR2 YYREEE (reference sequence). The V and J ends lost 4 bases and 0 bases respectively, with 17 bases between them. CDR3 length: 17 residues. The CDR3 is CASSPGSDRGSGNTIYF. Written as DNA, the CDR3 is TGTGCCAGCAGCCCGGGATCGGACCGTGGCTCTGGAAACACCATATATTTT.

This clone came up once. The V gene is TRBV9, the J gene TRBJ2-3, with D unclear. Germline CDR1 is SGDLS and CDR2 is YYNGEE. Deletions cut 0 bases from V and 0 bases from J, with 8 bases between. The CDR3 consists of 15 residues. This chain's CDR3 is CASSVDGYSTDTQYF. The CDR3 coding sequence is TGTGCCAGCAGCGTAGATGGGTATAGCACAGATACGCAGTATTTT.

This chain joins TRBV24-1 and TRBJ1-1, with a weak D call TRBD1 (6 bases). Trimming removed 3 bases from V and 4 bases from J, with 17 bases in between. Germline loops: CDR1 KGHDR, CDR2 SFDVKD. The CDR3 is made up of 16 amino acids. This chain's CDR3 is CATSDASGGPGTEAFF. In DNA, the CDR3 is TGTGCCACCAGTGATGCCTCGGGGGGGCCCGGCACTGAAGCTTTCTTT.

The chain joins TRBV2 to TRBJ1-2; D not resolved. The CDR3 has 10 residues. V shed 10 bases and J shed 4 bases, with 7 bases lying between them. The V gene's germline CDR1 is SNHLY and CDR2 FYNNEI. CDR3: CATDGYGYTF. The CDR3 DNA reads TGTGCCACTGACGGCTATGGCTACACCTTC.

The genes are TRBV28 and TRBJ1-6; 7 nucleotides agree with TRBD1. The CDR3 spans 17 residues. The germline gives CDR1 MDHEN, CDR2 SYDVKM. J lost 3 bases, V lost 3 bases, and 8 bases had no gene match. In DNA form, the CDR3 reads TGTGCCAGCAGTTTCCGAGGAGGGGGCCTCTATAATTCACCCCTCCACTTT. It specifies CASSFRGGGLYNSPLHF. Full variable domain (rest looked up from reference TRBV28 and TRBJ1-6): DVKVTQSSRYLVKRTGEKVFLECVQDMDHENMFWYRQDPGLGLRLIYFSYDVKMKEKGDIPEGYSVSREKKERFSLILESASTNQTSMYLCASSFRGGGLYNSPLHFGNGTRLTVT.

The chain couples TRBV10-2 to TRBJ1-5; D might be TRBD1 (6 bases). This CDR3 region has 14 residues. CDR1 is WSHSY, CDR2 SAAADI, per germline. Trimming removed 2 bases at V and 1 base at J, with 6 bases between. CDR3 amino acids: CASSEQGSNQPQHF. CDR3 DNA sequence: TGCGCCAGCAGTGAGCAGGGGAGCAATCAGCCCCAGCATTTT.

The gene calls are TRBV5-4 and TRBJ1-2; TRBD1 aligns across 9 bases. V gave up 0 bases and J gave up 7 bases; unmatched junction bases: 7. The CDR3 consists of 15 residues. Germline CDR1 reads SGHNT; CDR2 reads YYREEE (reference sequence). CDR3: CASSLVGDRGGGYTF. The CDR3 region has the DNA TGTGCCAGCAGCTTGGTGGGAGACAGGGGGGGTGGCTACACCTTC.

This rearrangement joins TRBV4-1 to TRBJ1-5; maybe TRBD1 (5 bases). The CDR3 runs to 15 residues. CDR1 and CDR2 from the germline V gene are MGHRA and YSYEKL. V lost 5 bases and J 2 bases, leaving 13 bases between the germline ends. This CDR3 reads CASSLRGAGNQPQHF. CDR3 coding DNA: TGCGCCAGCAGCTTGAGAGGGGCCGGCAATCAGCCCCAGCATTTT.

This sequence joins TRBV7-2 and TRBJ2-1; 8 positions agree with TRBD2. The J segment lost 4 bases and the V segment lost 5 bases, leaving 10 bases of the junction unmatched. The germline V gene has CDR1 SGHTA and CDR2 FQGNSA. This CDR3 region has 16 residues. The CDR3 nucleotides are TGTGCCAGCAGCGCCAGGTGGCTAGCGGGTTACAATGAGCAGTTCTTC. It encodes CASSARWLAGYNEQFF. Full variable domain (missing parts from reference TRBV7-2 and TRBJ2-1): GAGVSQSPSNKVTEKGKDVELRCDPISGHTALYWYRQSLGQGLEFLIYFQGNSAPDKSGLPSDRFSAERTGGSVSTLTIQRTQQEDSAVYLCASSARWLAGYNEQFFGPGTRLTVL.

J is TRBJ2-7 and V is TRBV19, with D possibly called TRBD1 or TRBD2 (6 bases each). Trimming took 1 base from V and 3 from J, leaving 19 bases between them. The CDR3 contains 17 residues. Looked up from germline, CDR1 is LNHDA and CDR2 is SQIVND (reference sequence). Written as DNA, the CDR3 is TGTGCCAGTAGTATAGGAGGGGGGAGAGGGCCTCGCTACGAGCAGTACTTC. Translation: CASSIGGGRGPRYEQYF.